The following is a TCR beta chain sequence with its context. This entry is derived from a study of blood T cell repertoires in COVID-19. About the study: Whether acute or convalescent, the COVID-19 samples came from the United States, Italy and Spain.

Recovered status applied to Cohort 3 donors who had two consecutive negative PCRs. It also applied to those with clearance or with symptom resolution. In the original analysis: Counts of nucleated cells, estimated from reference gene primer amplification, were obtained. Using immunoSEQ multiplex PCR, the repertoire was profiled, and TCRdb retains in-frame clones only, with some absent. That table is the source of V, J and clone size, and D and trimming were worked out from the DNA. The data contain more than 400,000 clones, roughly nine tenths of them seen just once; the ten biggest clones take up roughly 0.7%. The source material was PBMCs or T cells enriched from blood (not recorded which). This receptor was identified in a young woman who had recovered from COVID-19.

DNA of the CDR3: TGTGCCAGCAGCCGAGGGGGCGCAGGTAATTCACCCCTCCACTTT. Translation gives CASSRGGAGNSPLHF. The V and J genes are TRBV3-1 (or the pseudogene TRBV3-2) and TRBJ1-6, with TRBD1 matching 7 bases. This CDR3 comprises 15 residues. Losses at the gene ends were 4 bases for V and 6 bases for J; bases not matched to a gene: 6. Germline V lookup: CDR1 LGHDT, CDR2 YNNKEL (reference sequence).